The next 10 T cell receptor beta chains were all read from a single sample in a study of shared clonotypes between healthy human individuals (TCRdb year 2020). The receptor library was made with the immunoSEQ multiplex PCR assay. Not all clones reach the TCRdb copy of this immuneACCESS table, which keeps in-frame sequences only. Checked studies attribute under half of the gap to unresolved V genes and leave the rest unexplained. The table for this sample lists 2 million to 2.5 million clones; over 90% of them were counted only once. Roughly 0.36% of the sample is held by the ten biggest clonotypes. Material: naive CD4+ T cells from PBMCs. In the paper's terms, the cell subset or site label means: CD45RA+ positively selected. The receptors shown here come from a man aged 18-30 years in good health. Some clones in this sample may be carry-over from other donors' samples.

The DNA of the CDR3 is TGTGCCAGCAGCCCTCGGACTAGCGGGAGGGTACAAGGCACCCTCGATGAGCAGTTCTTC. Translation gives CASSPRTSGRVQGTLDEQFF. V and J are TRBV4-2 and TRBJ2-1; 15 bases map to TRBD2. This CDR3 contains 20 residues. The V segment lost 4 bases and the J segment 8 bases; nucleotides outside the gene matches: 18. Germline loops: CDR1 LGHNA, CDR2 YNFKEQ.

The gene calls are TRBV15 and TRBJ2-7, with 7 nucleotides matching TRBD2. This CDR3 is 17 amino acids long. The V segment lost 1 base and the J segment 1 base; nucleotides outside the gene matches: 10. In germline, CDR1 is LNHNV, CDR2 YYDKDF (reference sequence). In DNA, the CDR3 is TGTGCCACCAGCAGAGTGGGGGGGACCTCCAAATCCTACGAGCAGTACTTC. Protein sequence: CATSRVGGTSKSYEQYF.

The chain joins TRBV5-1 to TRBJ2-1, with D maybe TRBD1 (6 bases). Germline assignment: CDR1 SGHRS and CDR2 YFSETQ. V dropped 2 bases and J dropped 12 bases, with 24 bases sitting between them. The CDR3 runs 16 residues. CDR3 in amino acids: CASSFGDTTFYQGQFF. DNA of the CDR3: TGCGCCAGCAGCTTTGGGGACACAACATTCTATCAGGGGCAGTTCTTC. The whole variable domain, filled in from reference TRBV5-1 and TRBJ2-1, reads KAGVTQTPRYLIKTRGQQVTLSCSPISGHRSVSWYQQTPGQGLQFLFEYFSETQRNKGNFPGRFSGRQFSNSRSEMNVSTLELGDSALYLCASSFGDTTFYQGQFFGPGTRLTVL.

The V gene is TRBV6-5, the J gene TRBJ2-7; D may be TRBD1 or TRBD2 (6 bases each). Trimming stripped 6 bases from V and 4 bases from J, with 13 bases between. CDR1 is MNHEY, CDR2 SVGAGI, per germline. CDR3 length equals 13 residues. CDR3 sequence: CASRDRRGYEQYF. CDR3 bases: TGTGCCAGCAGAGACAGGAGGGGGTACGAGCAGTACTTC.

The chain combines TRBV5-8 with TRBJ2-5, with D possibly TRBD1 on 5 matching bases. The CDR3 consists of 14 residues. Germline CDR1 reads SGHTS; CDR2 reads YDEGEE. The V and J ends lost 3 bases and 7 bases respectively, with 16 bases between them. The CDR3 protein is CASSWNPPTGTQYF. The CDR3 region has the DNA TGTGCCAGCAGCTGGAATCCCCCAACAGGGACCCAGTACTTC.

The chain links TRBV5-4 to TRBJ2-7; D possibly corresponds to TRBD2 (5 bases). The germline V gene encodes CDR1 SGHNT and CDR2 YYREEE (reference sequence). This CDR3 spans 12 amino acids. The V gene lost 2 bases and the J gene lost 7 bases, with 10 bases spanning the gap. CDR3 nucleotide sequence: TGTGCCAGCAGCTTATTTCGGGGAGAGCAGTACTTC. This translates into CASSLFRGEQYF.

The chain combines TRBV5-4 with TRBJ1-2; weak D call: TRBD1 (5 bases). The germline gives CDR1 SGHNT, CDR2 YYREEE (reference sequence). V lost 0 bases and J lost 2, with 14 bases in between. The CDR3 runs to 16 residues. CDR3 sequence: CASSLGGRQPNYGYTF. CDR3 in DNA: TGTGCCAGCAGCTTGGGAGGGCGACAGCCCAACTATGGCTACACCTTC.

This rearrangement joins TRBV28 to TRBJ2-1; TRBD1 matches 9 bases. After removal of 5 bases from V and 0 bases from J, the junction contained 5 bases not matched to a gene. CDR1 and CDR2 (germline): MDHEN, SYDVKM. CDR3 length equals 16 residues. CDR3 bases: TGTGCCAGCAGTAGCGGGGACAGGGACTCCTACAATGAGCAGTTCTTC. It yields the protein CASSSGDRDSYNEQFF.

CDR3: CASSYTTGGYEQYF. DNA for the CDR3: TGTGCCAGCTCATACACGACAGGGGGCTACGAGCAGTACTTC. The chain couples TRBV18 to TRBJ2-7; 9 nucleotides align to TRBD1. V was clipped by 5 bases and J by 3 bases; unmatched bases: 5. The CDR3 extends over 14 amino acids. Germline CDR1 reads KGHSH; CDR2 reads LQKENI.

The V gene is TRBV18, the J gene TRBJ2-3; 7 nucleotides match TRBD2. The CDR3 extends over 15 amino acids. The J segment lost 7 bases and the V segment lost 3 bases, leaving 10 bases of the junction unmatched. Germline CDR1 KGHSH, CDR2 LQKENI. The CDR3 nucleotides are TGTGCCAGCTCACCCCCTGGGCGGGAGTCGAATACGCAGTATTTT. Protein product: CASSPPGRESNTQYF.